This T cell receptor (beta chain) stems from a study of OX40 agonist ivuxolimab in advanced cancers. At the level of the study: Patients achieving partial responses numbered three: one hepatocellular carcinoma case and two cutaneous melanoma cases.

Study-wide results and limits: Clonal expansion by week 6 occurred in CD4+ and CD8+ blood T cells (at 0.1 to 3.0 mg/kg). Expansion of clones was among the lowest in partial responders at 0.1-3.0 mg/kg.

V shed 4 bases and J shed 2 bases, with 8 bases lying between them. Germline CDR1 is SEHNR and CDR2 is FQNEAQ (reference sequence). This CDR3 is 13 amino acids long. To note about this clone: Its specificity is unknown.

Assay used: immunoSEQ multiplex PCR; TCRdb lists only in-frame clones, some missing. The table shows 25,000 to 35,000 clones, with over 60% occurring only once. This chain joins TRBV7-9 and TRBJ1-2, with D tentatively TRBD1 (6 bases). The TCR originated in an adult with an advanced solid tumor such as melanoma, head and neck, liver or kidney cancer. Here the sequenced sample was CD4+ or CD8+ T cells sorted from blood, taken in a trial of the OX40 agonist ivuxolimab. CDR3: CASSYGQNYGYTF. In DNA form, the CDR3 reads TGTGCCAGCAGCTACGGACAGAACTATGGCTACACCTTC.